The 13 T cell receptor beta chains presented below share a single source sample, sequenced in a study of radiotherapy plus CTLA-4 blockade in lung cancer. The method was immunoSEQ multiplex PCR; TCRdb's version includes in-frame clones alone and lacks a portion of them. The sample contains tens of thousands of clones, around 73% of which appear only once. The sequencing here drew on peripheral blood, taken from a patient treated with radiotherapy plus ipilimumab. The receptors shown here come from a human donor with non-small cell lung cancer who had a complete response to radiotherapy plus ipilimumab.

The CDR3 DNA follows: TGTGCCAGCAGTGATATGGGGTCAGCGGGACGTTCTAATGAGCAGTTCTTC. As protein: CASSDMGSAGRSNEQFF. The chain has TRBV6-1 and TRBJ2-1, with 7 bases fitting TRBD2. V lost 3 bases to trimming and J lost 7 bases; unmatched junction nucleotides: 15. CDR1 and CDR2 from the germline V gene are MNHNS and SASEGT. The CDR3 loop spans 17 amino acids.

This chain joins TRBV11-3 and TRBJ1-3, with D possibly being TRBD1 (6 bases). Germline values: CDR1 SGHNT, CDR2 YENEEA. There are 15 residues in the CDR3. Trimming took 5 bases from V and 0 from J, leaving 11 bases between them. The CDR3 sequence: CASSPRDTSGNTIYF. The DNA for the CDR3 is TGTGCCAGCAGCCCTCGGGACACCTCTGGAAACACCATATATTTT.

The chain carries TRBV18 and TRBJ1-1; D not resolved. The CDR3 spans 15 residues. Germline values: CDR1 KGHSH, CDR2 LQKENI. Trimming cost V 1 base and J 3 bases, with 12 bases left between them. This CDR3 is CASSPQNIKDTEAFF. In nucleotides, the CDR3 is TGTGCCAGCTCACCACAGAATATTAAGGACACTGAAGCTTTCTTT.

J is TRBJ2-3 and V is TRBV7-2; the D gene is possibly TRBD1 (5 bases). Trimming took off 7 bases at V and 6 bases at J, with 14 bases between the two ends. The germline gives CDR1 SGHTA, CDR2 FQGNSA. This CDR3 is built from 13 residues. DNA for the CDR3: TGTGCCAGCATCAAGGGGTCGTGGGATACGCAGTATTTT. This translates into CASIKGSWDTQYF.

This clone was counted a single time. The rearrangement links TRBV20-1 to TRBJ2-7; D uncertain. The ends were cut back, 5 bases at V and 1 base at J, with 3 bases in the middle. The V gene's germline CDR1 is DFQATT and CDR2 SNEGSKA (reference sequence). CDR3 length: 10 residues. The CDR3 region has the DNA TGCAGTGCTTTATCCTACGAGCAGTACTTC. Amino acid sequence: CSALSYEQYF.

The gene calls are TRBV25-1 and TRBJ2-2; the D gene could be TRBD1 or TRBD2 (5 bases each). V lost 5 bases and J 7 bases, leaving 14 bases between the germline ends. The CDR3 sequence is 14 residues long. CDR1 and CDR2 from the germline V gene are MGHDK and SYGVNS. The CDR3 DNA is TGTGCCAGCAGTCGCCGAGGGGCCGGCGGGGAGCTGTTTTTT. It encodes CASSRRGAGGELFF.

The CDR3, as DNA: TGTGCCAGCAGCTTAATTTTGGGACAGGGAGGGGAGACCCAGTACTTC. Protein product: CASSLILGQGGETQYF. The chain combines TRBV7-2 with TRBJ2-5, with 9 bases aligning to TRBD1. Trimming removed 2 bases from V and 5 bases from J; junction bases left unmatched: 9. CDR1 and CDR2 from the germline V gene are SGHTA and FQGNSA. The CDR3 contains 16 residues.

The chain couples TRBV29-1 to TRBJ1-1; the D gene is possibly TRBD1 (5 bases). The CDR3 is 14 residues long. The germline V gene has CDR1 SQVTM and CDR2 ANQGSEA. V was pared by 6 bases and J by 0 bases, with 14 bases between. CDR3: CSVHWDRLNTEAFF. CDR3 DNA: TGCAGCGTACACTGGGACCGATTGAACACTGAAGCTTTCTTT. The variable domain in full, with the rest retrieved from reference TRBV29-1 and TRBJ1-1, is SAVISQKPSRDICQRGTSLTIQCQVDSQVTMMFWYRQQPGQSLTLIATANQGSEATYESGFVIDKFPISRPNLTFSTLTVSNMSPEDSSIYLCSVHWDRLNTEAFFGQGTRLTVV.

J is TRBJ2-3 and V is TRBV6-5, with a possible D match to TRBD2 (6 bases). The CDR3 has 15 residues. V dropped 0 bases and J dropped 0 bases, with 7 bases sitting between them. Germline CDR1 reads MNHEY; CDR2 reads SVGAGI. CDR3 in DNA: TGTGCCAGCAGTTACTCAAGCGGGAGCACAGATACGCAGTATTTT. Amino acid sequence: CASSYSSGSTDTQYF.

CDR3 in amino acids: CASSPSPDRGSNQPQHF. The CDR3, as DNA: TGTGCCAGCAGCCCTAGCCCGGACAGGGGGAGCAATCAGCCCCAGCATTTT. The genes are TRBV11-2 and TRBJ1-5; TRBD1 matches 10 bases. The CDR3 loop spans 17 amino acids. The V gene end was trimmed by 5 bases and the J gene end by 1 base; junction bases not matched to a gene: 8. Germline CDR1 SGHAT, CDR2 FQNNGV.

The V and J genes are TRBV10-3 and TRBJ1-5, with 7 bases aligning to TRBD1. Trimming removed 0 bases from V and 4 bases from J; junction bases left unmatched: 3. Germline loops: CDR1 ENHRY, CDR2 SYGVKD. The CDR3 length is 15 residues. The CDR3 sequence is CAISESEGANQPQHF. DNA for the CDR3: TGTGCCATCAGTGAGTCAGAGGGGGCGAATCAGCCCCAGCATTTT.

The V call is TRBV11-3, the J call TRBJ2-5; 7 positions agree with TRBD2. In germline, CDR1 is SGHNT, CDR2 YENEEA. The trim removed 2 bases at V and 4 bases at J, leaving 4 bases unmatched. The CDR3 totals 14 residues. The DNA of the CDR3 is TGTGCCAGCAGCTTATTGAGCGGGACAGAGACCCAGTACTTC. Translating gives CASSLLSGTETQYF. Full variable domain (remainder filled in from reference TRBV11-3 and TRBJ2-5): EAGVVQSPRYKIIEKKQPVAFWCNPISGHNTLYWYLQNLGQGPELLIRYENEEAVDDSQLPKDRFSAERLKGVDSTLKIQPAELGDSAVYLCASSLLSGTETQYFGPGTRLLVL.

The gene calls are TRBV6-5 and TRBJ2-7; D gene unclear. Deletions cut 4 bases from V and 2 bases from J, with 12 bases between. Germline loops: CDR1 MNHEY, CDR2 SVGAGI. This CDR3 is built from 14 residues. The CDR3: CASSSKTNTYEQYV. CDR3 bases: TGTGCCAGCAGTTCTAAGACGAATACCTACGAGCAGTACGTC.